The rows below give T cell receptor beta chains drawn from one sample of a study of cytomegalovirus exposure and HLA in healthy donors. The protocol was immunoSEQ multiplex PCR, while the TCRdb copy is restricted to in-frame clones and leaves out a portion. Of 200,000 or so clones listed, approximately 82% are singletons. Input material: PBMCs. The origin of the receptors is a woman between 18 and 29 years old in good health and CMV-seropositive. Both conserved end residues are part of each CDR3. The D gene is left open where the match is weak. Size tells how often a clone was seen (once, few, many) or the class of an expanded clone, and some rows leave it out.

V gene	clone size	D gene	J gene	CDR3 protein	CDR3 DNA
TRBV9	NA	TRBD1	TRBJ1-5	CASSAAGQVNQPQHF	TGTGCCAGCAGCGCCGCCGGACAGGTCAATCAGCCCCAGCATTTT
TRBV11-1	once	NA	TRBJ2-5	CASTLDFRLETQYF	TGTGCCAGCACCCTGGACTTCCGCCTCGAGACCCAGTACTTC
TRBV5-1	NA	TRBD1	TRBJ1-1	CASRTGMNTEAFF	TGCGCCAGCAGGACAGGGATGAACACTGAAGCTTTCTTT
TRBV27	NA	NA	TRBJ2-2	CASSLSGHTGELFF	TGTGCCAGCAGTTTATCTGGGCACACCGGGGAGCTGTTTTTT
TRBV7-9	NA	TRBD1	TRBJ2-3	CASSLFYRGLFLGTDTQYF	TGTGCCAGCAGCTTATTTTACAGGGGGTTGTTTTTGGGCACAGATACGCAGTATTTT
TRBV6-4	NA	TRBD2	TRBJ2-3	CASSPTSGETDTQYF	TGTGCCAGCAGTCCGACTAGCGGGGAAACAGATACGCAGTATTTT
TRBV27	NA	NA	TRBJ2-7	CASSLTATYEQYF	TGTGCCAGCAGTTTGACAGCGACCTACGAGCAGTACTTC
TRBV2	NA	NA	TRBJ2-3	CAGSIAETDTQYF	TGTGCCGGATCTATAGCGGAGACAGATACGCAGTATTTT
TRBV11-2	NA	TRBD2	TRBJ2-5	CASSSRVSGGTQYF	TGTGCCAGCAGCTCTCGGGTTAGCGGGGGGACCCAGTACTTC
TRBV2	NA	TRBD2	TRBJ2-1	CASSELAGSGEFF	TGTGCCAGCAGTGAACTAGCGGGGAGTGGGGAGTTCTTC
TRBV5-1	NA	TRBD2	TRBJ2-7	CASSLAGGTYEQYF	TGCGCCAGCAGCTTGGCGGGGGGAACCTACGAGCAGTACTTC
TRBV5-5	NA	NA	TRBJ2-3	CASSLAITADTQYF	TGTGCCAGCAGCTTGGCCATCACAGCAGATACGCAGTATTTT
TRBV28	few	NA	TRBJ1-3	CASSLSGRGGNTIYF	TGTGCCAGCAGTTTATCGGGCAGGGGTGGAAACACCATATATTTT
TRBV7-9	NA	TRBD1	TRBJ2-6	CASSPTGVGTSGANVLTF	TGTGCCAGCAGCCCCACAGGGGTGGGCACCTCTGGGGCCAACGTCCTGACTTTC
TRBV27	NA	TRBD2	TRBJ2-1	CASRNSGAYNEQFF	TGTGCCAGCAGGAACAGCGGGGCTTACAATGAGCAGTTCTTC
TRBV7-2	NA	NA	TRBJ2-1	CASSLISGGYNEQFF	TGTGCCAGCAGCTTAATATCCGGGGGCTACAATGAGCAGTTCTTC
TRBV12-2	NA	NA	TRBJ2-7	CASRGGAGLSTALYEQYF	TGTGCAAGTCGGGGGGGGGCAGGCCTGTCGACAGCCCTTTACGAGCAGTACTTC
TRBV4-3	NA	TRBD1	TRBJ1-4	CASRRSGTGNEKLFF	TGCGCCAGCAGACGATCCGGGACAGGGAACGAAAAACTGTTTTTT
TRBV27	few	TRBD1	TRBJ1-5	CASPLRGQSNQPQHF	TGTGCCAGTCCCCTGCGGGGACAGAGCAATCAGCCCCAGCATTTT
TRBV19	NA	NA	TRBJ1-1	CASSVQGRSTEAFF	TGTGCCAGTAGTGTACAGGGAAGGTCCACTGAAGCTTTCTTT
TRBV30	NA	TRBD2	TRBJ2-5	CAWRGGQGLAGATWGEETQYF	TGTGCCTGGAGGGGGGGGCAAGGTCTAGCGGGGGCCACATGGGGAGAAGAGACCCAGTACTTC
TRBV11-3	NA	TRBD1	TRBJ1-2	CASSLGTGRIQNYGYTF	TGTGCCAGCAGCTTGGGGACAGGGCGGATTCAGAACTATGGCTACACCTTC
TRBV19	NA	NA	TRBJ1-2	CASRSNYGYTF	TGTGCCAGTAGGAGTAACTATGGCTACACCTTC
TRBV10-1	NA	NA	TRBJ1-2	CASSIDRNYGYTF	TGCGCCAGCAGTATTGACAGAAACTATGGCTACACCTTC
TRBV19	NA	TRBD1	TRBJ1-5	CASSPTGGLYQPQHF	TGTGCCAGTAGTCCCACAGGGGGTTTGTATCAGCCCCAGCATTTT
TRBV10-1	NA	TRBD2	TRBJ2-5	CASSVKRGAKETQYF	TGCGCCAGCAGTGTGAAGCGGGGGGCAAAAGAGACCCAGTACTTC
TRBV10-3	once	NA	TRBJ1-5	CAISESQASNQPQHF	TGTGCCATCAGTGAGTCACAGGCTAGCAATCAGCCCCAGCATTTT
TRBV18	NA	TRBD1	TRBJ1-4	CASSPDRGEKLFF	TGTGCCAGCTCACCGGACAGGGGTGAAAAACTGTTTTTT
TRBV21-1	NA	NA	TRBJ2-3	CASSNHPGGTGGRDTQYF	TGTGCCAGCAGCAACCATCCGGGGGGGACAGGGGGCAGAGATACGCAGTATTTT
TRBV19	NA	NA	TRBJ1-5	CASSIGGRGNQPQHF	TGTGCCAGTAGTATAGGTGGCAGGGGAAATCAGCCCCAGCATTTT
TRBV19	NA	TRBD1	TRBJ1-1	CASSMVGTGSTEAFF	TGTGCCAGTAGTATGGTCGGGACAGGGTCCACTGAAGCTTTCTTT
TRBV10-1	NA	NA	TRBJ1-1	CASSEGTMNTEAFF	TGCGCCAGCAGTGAGGGCACAATGAACACTGAAGCTTTCTTT
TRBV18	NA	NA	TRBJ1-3	CASSPLVFDSYSGNTIYF	TGTGCCAGCTCACCACTCGTTTTTGACAGCTACTCTGGAAACACCATATATTTT
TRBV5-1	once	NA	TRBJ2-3	CASSLAGGGDTDTQYF	TGCGCCAGCAGCTTGGCGGGGGGCGGAGACACAGATACGCAGTATTTT
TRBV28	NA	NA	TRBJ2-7	CASSPPGETEQYF	TGTGCCAGCAGTCCACCAGGGGAAACCGAGCAGTACTTC
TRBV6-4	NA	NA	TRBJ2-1	CASRPQPSSYNEQFF	TGTGCCAGCCGCCCCCAACCGAGCTCCTACAATGAGCAGTTCTTC
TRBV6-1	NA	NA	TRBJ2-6	CASSERGPGANVLTF	TGTGCCAGCAGTGAACGAGGGCCCGGGGCCAACGTCCTGACTTTC
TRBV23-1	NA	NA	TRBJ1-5	CASSQCGGTSNQPQHF	TGCGCCAGCAGTCAATGCGGCGGGACTAGCAATCAGCCCCAGCATTTT
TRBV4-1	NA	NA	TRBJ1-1	CASSHPTGLNTEAFF	TGCGCCAGCAGCCATCCTACAGGGCTGAACACTGAAGCTTTCTTT
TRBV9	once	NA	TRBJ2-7	CASSARQGGIYEQYF	TGTGCCAGCAGCGCTAGACAGGGAGGTATCTACGAGCAGTACTTC
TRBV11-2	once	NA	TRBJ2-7	CASSLQSRLRGEQYF	TGTGCCAGCAGCTTACAGTCCCGGCTTAGGGGCGAGCAGTACTTC
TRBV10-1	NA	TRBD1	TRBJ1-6	CASSLGQVGSPLHF	TGCGCCAGCAGTTTGGGACAGGTCGGCTCACCCCTCCACTTT
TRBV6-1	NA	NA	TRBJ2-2	CASRRRGELFF	TGTGCCAGCAGACGCAGAGGGGAGCTGTTTTTT
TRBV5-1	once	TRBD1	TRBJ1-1	CASSPNQGAGTEAFF	TGCGCCAGCAGCCCCAACCAGGGGGCAGGGACTGAAGCTTTCTTT
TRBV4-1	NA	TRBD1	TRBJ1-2	CASSQDGAPRGRTNYGYTF	TGCGCCAGCAGCCAAGATGGGGCTCCCAGGGGGCGGACGAACTATGGCTACACCTTC